The 26 T cell receptor beta chains below all came from one sample that was sequenced in a study of blood T cells in healthy people across ages. Combining a sample-barcoded 5' primer with a J-beta primer mix, a second PCR ran for 7 to 11 cycles. MiXCR was run by TCRdb on the 5' RACE reads, yielding one entry per CDR3 protein. The sample has about 1.4 million distinct CDR3 sequences; approximately 59% are singletons. Sequencing was carried out using blood. The receptors stem from a man aged 18 to 35 in good health.

The gene calls are TRBV7-2 and TRBJ2-3; 8 bases match TRBD2. Per the germline V gene, CDR1 is SGHTA and CDR2 is FQGNSA. V shed 5 bases, J shed 3 bases, and the junction held 10 bases outside the gene matches. The length of the CDR3 is 16 residues. The CDR3, as DNA: TGTGCCAGCAGCATCAGGGGTAGCGGGGTAACAGATACGCAGTATTTT. Its protein product is CASSIRGSGVTDTQYF.

This CDR3 reads CSAALVGETQYF. In DNA form, the CDR3 reads TGCAGTGCTGCCCTAGTAGGGGAGACCCAGTACTTC. The V call is TRBV20-1, the J call TRBJ2-5, with D uncertain. Germline V gene sequence: CDR1 DFQATT, CDR2 SNEGSKA (reference sequence). CDR3 length: 12 amino acids. Deletions cut 5 bases from V and 5 bases from J, with 12 bases between.

Comments on this clonotype: At one boundary the junction diverges from the germline segment, which might be a read error. The chain recombines TRBV15 with TRBJ2-6; D is uncertain. Germline-derived CDR1 and CDR2 are LNHNV and YYDKDF (reference sequence). This CDR3 region has 15 residues. The CDR3 here is CVTSRDVSGANVLTF. The CDR3 nucleotides are TGTGTCACCAGCAGAGATGTGTCTGGGGCCAACGTCCTGACTTTC.

The V call is TRBV6-1, the J call TRBJ2-1, with TRBD2 as a possible D gene (6 bases). The germline gives CDR1 MNHNS, CDR2 SASEGT. Trimming removed 7 bases at V and 13 bases at J, with 29 bases between. This CDR3 contains 16 residues. The DNA of the CDR3 is TGTGCCAGCATTTGGGCGCACGGGAGTGGGGAAGAGACCCAGTTCTTC. It specifies CASIWAHGSGEETQFF.

V is TRBV28 and J is TRBJ2-3, with 7 bases matching TRBD2. CDR1 and CDR2 from the germline V gene are MDHEN and SYDVKM. The CDR3 contains 15 residues. Trimming at V came to 0 bases and at J to 5 bases, leaving 5 bases not matched to a gene. The CDR3, as DNA: TGTGCCAGCAGTTTATGGGCTAGCGGAGTAGATACGCAGTATTTT. Residues: CASSLWASGVDTQYF.

J is TRBJ2-7 and V is TRBV11-2; 7 positions match TRBD1. The CDR3 runs 14 residues. V shed 9 bases and J 2 bases; nucleotides not matched to a gene: 10. In germline, CDR1 is SGHAT, CDR2 FQNNGV. For the CDR3, the DNA is TGTGCCAGTAACCAGGGGGACACCCCCTACGAGCAGTACTTC. Amino acid sequence: CASNQGDTPYEQYF.

The chain has TRBV5-1 and TRBJ2-3; D gene ambiguous. The ends were cut back, 0 bases at V and 3 bases at J, with 11 bases in the middle. Germline loops: CDR1 SGHRS, CDR2 YFSETQ. The CDR3 covers 15 residues. CDR3 loop: CASSLGTIQTDTQYF. The CDR3 region has the DNA TGCGCCAGCAGCTTGGGGACCATACAAACAGATACGCAGTATTTT.

This clonotype was observed a few times. This sequence joins TRBV10-3 and TRBJ2-5, with 9 bases aligning to TRBD1. CDR3 size: 14 residues. Germline CDR1 and CDR2: ENHRY and SYGVKD. V trimming: 7 bases; J trimming: 5 bases; junction bases outside the gene matches: 8. As DNA, the CDR3 is TGTGCCATCACAAACACAGGGGGCCTGGAGACCCAGTACTTC. This encodes CAITNTGGLETQYF.

The chain carries TRBV5-1 and TRBJ1-6; D call uncertain. CDR3 length: 15 amino acids. Per germline, CDR1 SGHRS and CDR2 YFSETQ. V lost 4 bases and J lost 2, with 10 bases in between. CDR3 amino acids: CASSHTDAYNSPLHF. For the CDR3, the DNA is TGCGCCAGCAGCCACACCGACGCCTATAATTCACCCCTCCACTTT.

V and J are TRBV20-1 and TRBJ2-3, with 9 positions matching TRBD2. The length of the CDR3 is 17 residues. J gave up 3 bases and V 1 base, and 11 bases lay outside the gene matches. Germline CDR1 DFQATT, CDR2 SNEGSKA (reference sequence). The CDR3 is CSARGGTSRSFTDTQYF. The DNA for the CDR3 is TGCAGTGCTAGAGGGGGGACTAGCCGCAGCTTTACAGATACGCAGTATTTT.

This chain links TRBV6-5 with TRBJ2-5, with D perhaps TRBD1 (6 bases). This CDR3 is 14 amino acids long. V was pared by 5 bases and J by 5 bases, with 15 bases between. Germline CDR1 MNHEY, CDR2 SVGAGI. CDR3 sequence reads: CASSSNQGWETQYF. CDR3 sequence (DNA): TGTGCCAGCAGTAGTAATCAGGGGTGGGAGACCCAGTACTTC.

This sequence joins TRBV29-1 and TRBJ1-4; D call uncertain. CDR3 length equals 13 residues. The germline gives CDR1 SQVTM, CDR2 ANQGSEA. Trimming shortened V by 5 bases and J by 8 bases, and 15 bases separated the two germline ends. DNA of the CDR3: TGCAGCGTTATTTATGAGTCTTCGGAAAAACTGTTTTTT. This encodes CSVIYESSEKLFF.

As to this clonotype: At one boundary the junction diverges from the germline segment, which might be a read error. The rearrangement links TRBV24-1 to TRBJ1-5; 9 nucleotides agree with TRBD1. The CDR3 is 16 amino acids. From germline, CDR1 is KGHDR and CDR2 SFDVKD. This CDR3 is CAASDSGTGTNQPLHF. CDR3 in DNA: TGTGCCGCCAGTGATAGCGGGACAGGGACAAATCAGCCCCTGCATTTT.

This clonotype was counted between two and nine times. The chain employs TRBV28 and TRBJ2-1; possibly TRBD1 for D (6 bases). In germline, CDR1 is MDHEN, CDR2 SYDVKM. The CDR3 runs to 16 residues. The V and J ends lost 4 bases and 8 bases respectively, with 21 bases between them. CDR3 region: CASSSSLVQGRDEQFF. The CDR3 nucleotides are TGTGCCAGCAGTTCTTCCCTCGTACAGGGACGAGATGAGCAGTTCTTC. Filled out from reference TRBV28 and TRBJ2-1, the complete variable domain reads DVKVTQSSRYLVKRTGEKVFLECVQDMDHENMFWYRQDPGLGLRLIYFSYDVKMKEKGDIPEGYSVSREKKERFSLILESASTNQTSMYLCASSSSLVQGRDEQFFGPGTRLTVL.

This clonotype was recorded a few times. The chain uses TRBV6-5 and TRBJ2-7; 7 nucleotides line up with TRBD1. The J call is doubtful: the DNA matches TRBJ2-5 better. The CDR3 sequence is 14 residues long. Germline V gene lookup returns CDR1 MNHEY and CDR2 SVGAGI. The CDR3 here is CASSSRDRPLTQYF. The CDR3 DNA follows: TGTGCCAGCAGCTCAAGGGACAGACCTTTGACCCAGTACTTC.

The table lists this clonotype with many counts. This chain joins TRBV4-1 and TRBJ2-1; D gene ambiguous. This CDR3 comprises 12 residues. Trimming removed 1 base from V and 4 bases from J, with 2 bases in between. Germline CDR1 and CDR2: MGHRA and YSYEKL. CDR3 protein: CASSQGYNEQFF. Here the CDR3 DNA reads TGCGCCAGCAGCCAAGGTTACAATGAGCAGTTCTTC.

The chain couples TRBV5-1 to TRBJ1-2, with 7 bases lining up with TRBD1. Germline CDR1 SGHRS, CDR2 YFSETQ. The CDR3 is 15 amino acids. The trim removed 1 base at V and 4 bases at J, leaving 7 bases unmatched. The DNA for the CDR3 is TGCGCCAGCAGCTTGCAGTCAGGGGGTTCCTATGGCTACACCTTC. Translated, it gives CASSLQSGGSYGYTF.

This clonotype was picked up a small number of times. CDR3 bases: TGTGCCAGCAGTGAGACAGGATTTAGCAATCAGCCCCAGCATTTT. Translated: CASSETGFSNQPQHF. The chain employs TRBV6-1 and TRBJ1-5, with a weak D call TRBD1 (6 bases). Trimming pared 3 bases from V and 0 bases from J, leaving 9 bases between. Germline V gene lookup returns CDR1 MNHNS and CDR2 SASEGT. The CDR3 contains 15 residues.

The chain carries TRBV12-3 or TRBV12-4 and TRBJ2-2; 7 nucleotides match TRBD1. This CDR3 region has 15 residues. V trimming: 7 bases; J trimming: 0 bases; junction bases outside the gene matches: 5. CDR3 region: CASNHRGPNTGELFF. The CDR3 coding sequence is TGTGCCAGCAATCACAGGGGTCCGAACACCGGGGAGCTGTTTTTT.

This clonotype showed up just a few times. The J gene is TRBJ2-5, the V gene TRBV28; D may be TRBD2 (6 bases). The ends were cut back, 3 bases at V and 4 bases at J, with 18 bases in the middle. CDR1 MDHEN and CDR2 SYDVKM come from the germline V gene. This CDR3 region has 16 residues. CDR3 residues: CASSFPSAAGLETQYF. The CDR3 DNA reads as TGTGCCAGCAGTTTCCCATCGGCGGCGGGGTTAGAGACCCAGTACTTC.

This chain uses TRBV28 with TRBJ2-7; 7 bases fit TRBD1. CDR3 length: 15 amino acids. The junction had 7 bases not matched to a gene; V was cut back by 3 bases and J by 2 bases. Per germline, CDR1 MDHEN and CDR2 SYDVKM. The CDR3 nucleotides are TGTGCCAGCAGTTTTGACTTAGACAGGGCCTACGAGCAGTACTTC. Residues: CASSFDLDRAYEQYF.

This clonotype occurred once. The chain is built from TRBV4-3 and TRBJ1-6, with D unresolved. The germline gives CDR1 LGHNA, CDR2 YSLEER. CDR3 length: 20 residues. Trimming shortened V by 2 bases and J by 0 bases, and 20 bases separated the two germline ends. The CDR3 DNA reads TGCGCCAGCAGCCAAAGGAAACTAGAGGCGGTTAGCTCCTATAATTCACCCCTCCACTTT. It translates to CASSQRKLEAVSSYNSPLHF.

The chain uses TRBV7-2 and TRBJ2-3; the D gene could be TRBD1 or TRBD2 (12 bases each). Germline V gene lookup returns CDR1 SGHTA and CDR2 FQGNSA. V lost 6 bases and J 4 bases, leaving 26 bases between the germline ends. This CDR3 region has 18 residues. The CDR3 is CASSSGLAGQGAADTQYF. DNA for the CDR3: TGTGCCAGCAGTTCCGGACTAGCGGGACAGGGGGCGGCAGATACGCAGTATTTT.

This chain joins TRBV9 and TRBJ1-2; D not certain. Germline values: CDR1 SGDLS, CDR2 YYNGEE. The V end was cut by 3 bases, the J end by 4 bases, with 7 bases between. The CDR3 length is 12 residues. CDR3 sequence reads: CASSAAPYGYTF. In DNA form, the CDR3 reads TGTGCCAGCAGCGCAGCTCCCTATGGCTACACCTTC.

The chain links TRBV7-8 to TRBJ2-5; 8 bases line up with TRBD2. The better agreement between TRBJ2-7 and the DNA end casts doubt on the J call. From germline, CDR1 is SGHVS and CDR2 FQNEAQ. The CDR3 runs to 15 residues. CDR3 DNA sequence: TGTGCCAGCAGCTTAAGTACTAGCGGTTACTACGAGCAGTACTTC. It codes for CASSLSTSGYYEQYF.

The V call is TRBV20-1, the J call TRBJ1-5, with 7 bases fitting TRBD1. The CDR3 spans 14 residues. V was clipped by 2 bases and J by 3 bases; unmatched bases: 4. CDR1 and CDR2 from the germline V gene are DFQATT and SNEGSKA (reference sequence). The CDR3 DNA follows: TGCAGTGCTAGATCGGGACAGCCCAATCAGCCCCAGCATTTT. This codes for CSARSGQPNQPQHF.